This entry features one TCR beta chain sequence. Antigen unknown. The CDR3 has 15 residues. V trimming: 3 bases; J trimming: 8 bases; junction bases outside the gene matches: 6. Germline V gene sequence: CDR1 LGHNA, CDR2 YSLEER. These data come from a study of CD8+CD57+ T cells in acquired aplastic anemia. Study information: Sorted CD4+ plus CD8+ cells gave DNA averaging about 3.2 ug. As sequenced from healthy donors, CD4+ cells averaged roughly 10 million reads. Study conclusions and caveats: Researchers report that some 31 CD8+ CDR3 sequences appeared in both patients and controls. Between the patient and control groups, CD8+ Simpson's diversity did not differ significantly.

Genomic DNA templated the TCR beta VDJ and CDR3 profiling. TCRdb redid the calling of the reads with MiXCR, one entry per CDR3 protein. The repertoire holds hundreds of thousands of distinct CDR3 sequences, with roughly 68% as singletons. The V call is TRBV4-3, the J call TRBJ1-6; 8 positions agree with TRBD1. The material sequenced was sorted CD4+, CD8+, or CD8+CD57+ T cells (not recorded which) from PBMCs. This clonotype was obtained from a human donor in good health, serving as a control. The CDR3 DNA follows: TGCGCCAGCAGCCAGGGGGGGACAGGTGATTCACCCCTCCACTTT. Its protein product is CASSQGGTGDSPLHF.